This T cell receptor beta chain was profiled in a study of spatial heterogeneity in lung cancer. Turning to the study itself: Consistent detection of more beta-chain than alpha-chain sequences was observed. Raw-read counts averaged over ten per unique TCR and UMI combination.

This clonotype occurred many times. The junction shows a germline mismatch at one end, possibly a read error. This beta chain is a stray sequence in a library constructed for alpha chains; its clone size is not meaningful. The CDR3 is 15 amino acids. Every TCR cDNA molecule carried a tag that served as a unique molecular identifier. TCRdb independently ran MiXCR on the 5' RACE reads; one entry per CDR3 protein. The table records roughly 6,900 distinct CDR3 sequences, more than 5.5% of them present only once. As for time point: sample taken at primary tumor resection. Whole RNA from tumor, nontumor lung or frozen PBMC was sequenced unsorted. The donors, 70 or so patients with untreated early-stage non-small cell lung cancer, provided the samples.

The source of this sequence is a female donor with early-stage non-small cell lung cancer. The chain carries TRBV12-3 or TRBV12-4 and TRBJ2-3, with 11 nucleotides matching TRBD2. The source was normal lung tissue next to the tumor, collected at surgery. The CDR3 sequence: CASSVAGGTGGTQYF. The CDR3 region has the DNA TGTGCCAGCAGTGTAGCGGGAGGGACCGGGGGGACGCAGTATTTT.